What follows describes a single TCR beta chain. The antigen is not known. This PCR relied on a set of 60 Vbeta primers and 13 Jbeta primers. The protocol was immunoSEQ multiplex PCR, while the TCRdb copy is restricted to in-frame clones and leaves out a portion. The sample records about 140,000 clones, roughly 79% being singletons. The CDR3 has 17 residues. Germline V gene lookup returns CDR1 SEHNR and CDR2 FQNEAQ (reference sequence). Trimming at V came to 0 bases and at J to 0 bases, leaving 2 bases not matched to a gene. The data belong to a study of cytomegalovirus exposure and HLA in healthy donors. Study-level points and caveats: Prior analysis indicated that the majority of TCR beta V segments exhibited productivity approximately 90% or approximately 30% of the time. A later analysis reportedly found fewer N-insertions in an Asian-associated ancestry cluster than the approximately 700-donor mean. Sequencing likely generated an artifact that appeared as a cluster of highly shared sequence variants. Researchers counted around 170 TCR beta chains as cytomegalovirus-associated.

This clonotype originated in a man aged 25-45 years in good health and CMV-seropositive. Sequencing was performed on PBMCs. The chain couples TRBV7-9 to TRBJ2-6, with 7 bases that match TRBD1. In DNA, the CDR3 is TGTGCCAGCAGCTTAGCCAGGGGGAACTCTGGGGCCAACGTCCTGACTTTC. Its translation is CASSLARGNSGANVLTF.